The next 31 T cell receptor beta chains were all read from a single sample in a study of cytomegalovirus exposure and HLA in healthy donors. The PCR ran on 60 Vbeta and 13 Jbeta primers. TCRdb's copy holds only in-frame clones and misses some; the assay was immunoSEQ multiplex PCR. The profile shows under 150,000 clones, roughly 80% of them singletons. Sequenced material: PBMCs. Receptors originate from a woman aged 40 to 50 in good health and CMV-seronegative.

The V and J genes are TRBV11-2 and TRBJ1-1; D not certain. Germline V gene sequence: CDR1 SGHAT, CDR2 FQNNGV. This CDR3 has 13 amino acids. V lost 5 bases to trimming and J lost 0 bases, with 7 bases between them. Here the CDR3 reads CASSPVLNTEAFF. CDR3 nucleotides: TGTGCCAGCAGCCCAGTCTTGAACACTGAAGCTTTCTTT.

CDR3 region: CASSLKGTRSYNEQFF. The DNA of the CDR3 is TGTGCCAGCAGCTTGAAGGGGACTCGATCCTACAATGAGCAGTTCTTC. The V call is TRBV5-4, the J call TRBJ2-1; TRBD2 is a possible D gene (6 bases). The CDR3 is 16 residues long. Trimming took 1 base from V and 1 from J, leaving 12 bases between them. Germline values: CDR1 SGHNT, CDR2 YYREEE (reference sequence).

The chain recombines TRBV27 with TRBJ2-1, with 7 bases lining up with TRBD1. This CDR3 is built from 14 residues. Unmatched junction bases numbered 3, after V lost 6 bases and J lost 1 base. From germline, CDR1 is MNHEY and CDR2 SMNVEV (reference sequence). The CDR3 DNA follows: TGTGCCAGCAGCTTACAGGGGTCCTACAATGAGCAGTTCTTC. Translated, it gives CASSLQGSYNEQFF.

The rearrangement joins TRBV28 to TRBJ1-5, with 7 bases matching TRBD1. The CDR3 contains 17 residues. Germline CDR1 MDHEN, CDR2 SYDVKM. The ends lost 5 bases at V and 0 bases at J; junction bases unmatched: 10. CDR3 protein: CASSPYDRVISNQPQHF. CDR3 DNA: TGTGCCAGCAGTCCCTATGACAGGGTCATTAGCAATCAGCCCCAGCATTTT.

CDR3 coding DNA: TGCGCCAGCAAGGGAGAACTAGTGTTCACTGAAGCTTTCTTT. Translating it yields CASKGELVFTEAFF. The J gene is TRBJ1-1, the V gene TRBV5-1; D call uncertain. The CDR3 totals 14 residues. V was clipped by 6 bases and J by 4 bases, with 16 bases between them. The germline V gene encodes CDR1 SGHRS and CDR2 YFSETQ.

This clone was counted a few times. The chain is built from TRBV18 and TRBJ2-1; D unclear. The V and J ends lost 1 base and 9 bases respectively, with 16 bases between them. Germline CDR1 reads KGHSH; CDR2 reads LQKENI. CDR3 length: 15 residues. The CDR3 nucleotides read TGTGCCAGCTCACCACAGAGCTCACAGTACCGTGAGCAGTTCTTC. Amino acids: CASSPQSSQYREQFF.

This rearrangement joins TRBV27 to TRBJ2-7, with 8 bases lining up with TRBD1. V was pared by 0 bases and J by 4 bases, with 5 bases of the junction left unmatched. The CDR3 is made up of 15 amino acids. Germline V gives CDR1 MNHEY, CDR2 SMNVEV (reference sequence). In nucleotides, the CDR3 is TGTGCCAGCAGTTTATCGACAGGGGTACTATACGAGCAGTACTTC. This codes for CASSLSTGVLYEQYF.

V usage is TRBV7-2 and J usage is TRBJ1-1; D may be TRBD1 (5 bases). Germline CDR1 SGHTA, CDR2 FQGNSA. There are 14 residues in the CDR3. V was pared by 6 bases and J by 3 bases, with 14 bases between. The CDR3 nucleotides read TGTGCCAGCAGTTGGGACCCGGGGGACACTGAAGCTTTCTTT. Translated, it gives CASSWDPGDTEAFF.

The chain couples TRBV11-2 to TRBJ2-7; 7 bases align to TRBD2. With V trimmed by 5 bases and J by 0 bases, 7 bases remained unmatched. The CDR3 covers 15 residues. CDR1 SGHAT and CDR2 FQNNGV come from the germline V gene. CDR3 region: CASSPTSANSYEQYF. CDR3 bases: TGTGCCAGCAGCCCAACTAGCGCCAACTCCTACGAGCAGTACTTC.

This clone was found a few times. The V gene is TRBV28, the J gene TRBJ1-6; D is undetermined. From germline, CDR1 is MDHEN and CDR2 SYDVKM. This CDR3 has 14 residues. V was clipped by 6 bases and J by 2 bases, with 8 bases between them. The CDR3 here is CASRPQTYNSPLHF. The CDR3 region has the DNA TGTGCCAGCAGACCACAAACCTATAATTCACCCCTCCACTTT.

This chain joins TRBV27 and TRBJ2-7; 8 nucleotides agree with TRBD1. The CDR3 is 16 residues long. Germline V lookup: CDR1 MNHEY, CDR2 SMNVEV (reference sequence). V trimming: 0 bases; J trimming: 1 base; junction bases outside the gene matches: 5. The CDR3 region has the DNA TGTGCCAGCAGTTTATCGAGAACAGGGGGGTCCTACGAGCAGTACTTC. Encoded protein: CASSLSRTGGSYEQYF.

With regard to this clone: Mismatch with germline at one junction end may stem from a read error. Other DNA sequences in the sample encode the same CDR3. The chain combines TRBV7-9 with TRBJ2-7; TRBD2 aligns across 10 bases. The CDR3 totals 18 residues. Germline-derived CDR1 and CDR2 are SEHNR and FQNEAQ (reference sequence). CDR3 in amino acids: CASSRSRPGLAGAYEQYF. DNA for the CDR3: TGCGCCAGCAGCCGTTCCCGACCCGGCCTAGCGGGGGCCTACGAGCAGTACTTC.

The chain couples TRBV19 to TRBJ1-1; the D is unclear. Germline lookup yields CDR1 LNHDA and CDR2 SQIVND (reference sequence). The CDR3 consists of 14 residues. With 9 bases removed from V and 5 bases from J, the gap between germline ends came to 19 bases. CDR3 coding DNA: TGTGCCAGCCGCTCCCAGGTCCGAGGGACTGAAGCTTTCTTT. Translating it yields CASRSQVRGTEAFF.

The genes are TRBV5-4 and TRBJ1-2; 8 nucleotides agree with TRBD1. J lost 6 bases, V lost 3 bases, and 4 bases had no gene match. CDR1 and CDR2 (germline): SGHNT, YYREEE (reference sequence). This CDR3 is built from 13 residues. DNA of the CDR3: TGTGCCAGCAGCTATATACAGGGGGATGGCTACACCTTC. Its protein is CASSYIQGDGYTF. Looking up the rest from reference TRBV5-4 and TRBJ1-2 gives the full variable domain: ETGVTQSPTHLIKTRGQQVTLRCSSQSGHNTVSWYQQALGQGPQFIFQYYREEENGRGNFPPRFSGLQFPNYSSELNVNALELDDSALYLCASSYIQGDGYTFGSGTRLTVV.

CDR3 coding DNA: TGTGCCAGCAGCCTAGGGACTAGCGGCGGCAATGAGCAGTTCTTC. This encodes CASSLGTSGGNEQFF. This chain links TRBV7-9 with TRBJ2-1, with 11 nucleotides matching TRBD2. The V and J ends lost 5 bases and 6 bases, in that order; junction bases with no gene match: 6. CDR3 length equals 15 residues. CDR1 and CDR2 (germline): SEHNR, FQNEAQ (reference sequence).

The chain couples TRBV18 to TRBJ1-2; D is undetermined. Germline V gene lookup returns CDR1 KGHSH and CDR2 LQKENI. Trimming removed 2 bases at V and 3 bases at J, with 16 bases between. CDR3 length equals 16 residues. CDR3 sequence reads: CASSPVTVGWYYGYTF. In nucleotides, the CDR3 is TGTGCCAGCTCACCAGTAACGGTTGGTTGGTACTATGGCTACACCTTC.

This clone was observed a single time. The genes are TRBV28 and TRBJ2-5, with TRBD1 identical over 9 bases. Trimming took 9 bases from V and 7 from J; bases not matched to a gene: 9. CDR3 length equals 13 residues. Germline CDR1 is MDHEN and CDR2 is SYDVKM. CDR3 nucleotide sequence: TGTGCCAGTAGGGGACAGGGTATTGGGACCCAGTACTTC. This gives the protein CASRGQGIGTQYF.

This clone was found a few times. V gene TRBV28 combines with J gene TRBJ2-7; a possible D gene is TRBD1 (5 bases). Per the germline V gene, CDR1 is MDHEN and CDR2 is SYDVKM. The CDR3 consists of 16 residues. The V gene lost 2 bases and the J gene lost 0 bases, with 14 bases spanning the gap. In DNA, the CDR3 is TGTGCCAGCAGTTTAAGGGGCCACTATATCTCCTACGAGCAGTACTTC. Amino acid sequence: CASSLRGHYISYEQYF.

The V call is TRBV15, the J call TRBJ1-5, with 8 bases that match TRBD1. This CDR3 is 15 amino acids long. V lost 3 bases and J lost 4; bases outside the gene matches: 5. Germline V gives CDR1 LNHNV, CDR2 YYDKDF (reference sequence). CDR3 loop: CATSSGTGGNQPQHF. The CDR3 DNA sequence: TGTGCCACCAGCAGTGGGACAGGCGGGAATCAGCCCCAGCATTTT.

This chain links TRBV27 with TRBJ2-1; 11 positions agree with TRBD1. Trimming cost V 7 bases and J 3 bases; bases outside gene matches: 5. This CDR3 has 15 residues. Germline loops: CDR1 MNHEY, CDR2 SMNVEV (reference sequence). The CDR3 is CASTSGTGGYNEQFF. As DNA, the CDR3 is TGTGCCAGCACCTCCGGGACAGGGGGCTACAATGAGCAGTTCTTC.

The rearrangement links TRBV7-2 to TRBJ2-1; 9 bases map to TRBD2. This CDR3 has 14 residues. Losses at the gene ends were 6 bases for V and 5 bases for J; bases not matched to a gene: 5. CDR1 and CDR2 from the germline V gene are SGHTA and FQGNSA. The CDR3 nucleotides are TGTGCCAGCAGTAGCGGGGGCAATCACAATGAGCAGTTCTTC. This codes for CASSSGGNHNEQFF. Complete variable domain (other parts from reference TRBV7-2 and TRBJ2-1): GAGVSQSPSNKVTEKGKDVELRCDPISGHTALYWYRQSLGQGLEFLIYFQGNSAPDKSGLPSDRFSAERTGGSVSTLTIQRTQQEDSAVYLCASSSGGNHNEQFFGPGTRLTVL.

The chain is built from TRBV6-1 and TRBJ2-7, with a weak D call TRBD1 (6 bases). Trimming stripped 6 bases from V and 2 bases from J, with 17 bases between. Germline CDR1 MNHNS, CDR2 SASEGT. This CDR3 contains 15 residues. DNA for the CDR3: TGTGCCAGCAGGAAGAGGCACAGGGATACCTACGAGCAGTACTTC. Translating gives CASRKRHRDTYEQYF.

The chain employs TRBV5-1 and TRBJ2-3, with D uncertain. The CDR3 has 16 residues. V lost 5 bases and J lost 6, with 22 bases in between. Germline loops: CDR1 SGHRS, CDR2 YFSETQ. The CDR3 coding sequence is TGCGCCAGCAGTTCGCCCCTAGGTCTCATGGTGGATACGCAGTATTTT. This sequence encodes CASSSPLGLMVDTQYF.

The chain recombines TRBV10-1 with TRBJ2-7; 7 bases fit TRBD1. This CDR3 has 16 residues. Germline assignment: CDR1 WNHNN and CDR2 SYGVQD (reference sequence). The ends lost 4 bases at V and 3 bases at J; junction bases unmatched: 12. CDR3 DNA: TGCGCCAGCAGTGGCACGCAGGACAGGTCTATCTACGAGCAGTACTTC. It encodes CASSGTQDRSIYEQYF.

This clone was found a few times. CDR3 amino acids: CASSLSGTSGLQYF. In nucleotides, the CDR3 is TGTGCCAGCAGCTTGTCGGGGACTAGCGGACTTCAGTATTTT. This chain links TRBV7-2 with TRBJ2-3; 11 nucleotides align to TRBD2. Germline-derived CDR1 and CDR2 are SGHTA and FQGNSA. This CDR3 contains 14 residues. Germline trimming cut 3 bases from V and 12 bases from J; bases unmatched to any gene: 8.

V is TRBV27 and J is TRBJ1-1; the D is unclear. The CDR3 contains 14 residues. Germline CDR1 is MNHEY and CDR2 is SMNVEV (reference sequence). The V end was cut by 5 bases, the J end by 2 bases, with 12 bases between. Here the CDR3 reads CASSIADTNTEAFF. The CDR3 nucleotides read TGTGCCAGCAGTATCGCCGATACAAACACTGAAGCTTTCTTT.

The CDR3 loop is CASSGTPLNEKLFF. The CDR3 coding sequence is TGTGCCAGCAGTGGGACACCCCTAAATGAAAAACTGTTTTTT. This chain links TRBV2 with TRBJ1-4, with a tentative D call TRBD1 (5 bases). V was pared by 4 bases and J by 5 bases, with 11 bases between. Germline V gene data show CDR1 as SNHLY and CDR2 as FYNNEI. The CDR3 extends over 14 amino acids.

V gene TRBV7-9 combines with J gene TRBJ1-2; 8 bases agree with TRBD1. With 1 base clipped from V and 11 bases from J, the junction kept 21 bases outside the gene matches. The CDR3 runs 18 residues. The germline V gene encodes CDR1 SEHNR and CDR2 FQNEAQ (reference sequence). The CDR3 region is CASSLVGSGGRGHVPYTF. CDR3 in DNA: TGTGCCAGCAGCTTAGTTGGTTCGGGAGGCAGGGGGCACGTTCCATACACCTTC.

The V gene is TRBV6-1, the J gene TRBJ2-7, with a tentative D call TRBD1 (6 bases). Germline values: CDR1 MNHNS, CDR2 SASEGT. Between the trimmed V and J ends, which lost 1 base and 1 base, there was a span of 20 bases. The CDR3 runs 18 residues. CDR3 residues: CASSEEGHTNLGSYEQYF. CDR3 DNA: TGTGCCAGCAGTGAAGAGGGACACACCAATCTAGGGTCCTACGAGCAGTACTTC.

This sequence joins TRBV15 and TRBJ1-1, with D possibly being TRBD1 (5 bases). The V end was cut by 8 bases, the J end by 4 bases, with 11 bases between. CDR1 LNHNV and CDR2 YYDKDF come from the germline V gene (reference sequence). The CDR3 has 12 residues. Here the CDR3 reads CATGGGATEAFF. The CDR3 DNA reads as TGTGCCACCGGTGGAGGGGCCACTGAAGCTTTCTTT.

The V and J genes are TRBV7-9 and TRBJ2-2, with a possible D match to TRBD2 (7 bases). The germline gives CDR1 SEHNR, CDR2 FQNEAQ (reference sequence). Trimming pared 5 bases from V and 8 bases from J, leaving 24 bases between. The CDR3 loop spans 17 amino acids. Here the CDR3 DNA reads TGTGCCAGCAGCCAAGGGGGGGACTCGAATATGATGGGGGAGCTGTTTTTT. Protein: CASSQGGDSNMMGELFF.